The present T cell receptor beta chain was sequenced within a study of T cells in Graves' hyperthyroidism and ophthalmopathy. This clonotype occurred many times. Its antigen remains unknown. The germline V and J ends were trimmed by 2 bases and 7 bases, with 5 bases remaining between them. There are 11 residues in the CDR3. Germline V gene data show CDR1 as MNHNY and CDR2 as SVGAGI (reference sequence). TCR beta CDR3 region amplification was performed from RNA transcripts. The TCR CDR3 first-round RT-PCR relied on the HTBI primer set. A single record per CDR3 protein comes from TCRdb applying MiXCR to the multiplex PCR reads. The table records hundreds of thousands of distinct CDR3 sequences, roughly 15% of them present only once. General observations from the study: Before onset, by a median of approximately 6.2 months, the model predicted ophthalmopathy.

What was sequenced was blood. This TCR was sampled from a woman in her late teens or twenties with Graves' ophthalmopathy. The chain joins TRBV6-6 to TRBJ1-1; D is unresolved. CDR3 protein: CASSYGGEAFF. The CDR3 DNA follows: TGTGCCAGCAGTTACGGAGGTGAAGCTTTCTTT.